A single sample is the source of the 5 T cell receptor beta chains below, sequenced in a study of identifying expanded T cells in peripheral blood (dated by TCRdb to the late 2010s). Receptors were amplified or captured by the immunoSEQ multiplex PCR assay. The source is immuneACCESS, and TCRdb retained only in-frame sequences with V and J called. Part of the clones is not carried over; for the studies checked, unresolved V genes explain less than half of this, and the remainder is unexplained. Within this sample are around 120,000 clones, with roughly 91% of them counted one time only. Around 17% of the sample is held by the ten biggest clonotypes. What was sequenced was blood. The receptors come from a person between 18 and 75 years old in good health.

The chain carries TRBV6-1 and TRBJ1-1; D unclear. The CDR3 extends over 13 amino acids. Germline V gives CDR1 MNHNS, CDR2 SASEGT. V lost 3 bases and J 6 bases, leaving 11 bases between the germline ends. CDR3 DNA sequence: TGTGCCAGCAGTGATCCCGTAAGCTCTGAAGCTTTCTTT. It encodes CASSDPVSSEAFF.

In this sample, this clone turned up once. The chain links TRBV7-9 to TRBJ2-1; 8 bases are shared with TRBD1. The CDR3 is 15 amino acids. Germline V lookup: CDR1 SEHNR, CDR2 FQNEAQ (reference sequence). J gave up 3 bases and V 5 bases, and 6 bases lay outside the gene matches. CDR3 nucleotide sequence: TGTGCCAGCAGCGACGACAGGGGCCACTACAATGAGCAGTTCTTC. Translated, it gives CASSDDRGHYNEQFF. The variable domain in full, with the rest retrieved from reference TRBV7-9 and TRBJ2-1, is DTGVSQNPRHKITKRGQNVTFRCDPISEHNRLYWYRQTLGQGPEFLTYFQNEAQLEKSRLLSDRFSAERPKGSFSTLEIQRTEQGDSAMYLCASSDDRGHYNEQFFGPGTRLTVL.

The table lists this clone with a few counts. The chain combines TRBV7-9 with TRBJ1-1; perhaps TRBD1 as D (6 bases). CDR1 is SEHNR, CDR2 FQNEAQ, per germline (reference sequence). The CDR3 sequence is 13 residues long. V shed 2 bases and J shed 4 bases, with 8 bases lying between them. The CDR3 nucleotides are TGTGCCAGCAGCTTAACAGGGAGCACTGAAGCTTTCTTT. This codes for CASSLTGSTEAFF.

This CDR3 reads CASSVGTTGGDTQYF. In nucleotides, the CDR3 is TGTGCCAGCAGCGTAGGGACGACAGGGGGAGATACGCAGTATTTT. The chain couples TRBV9 to TRBJ2-3; 9 nucleotides line up with TRBD1. The trim removed 0 bases at V and 5 bases at J, leaving 4 bases unmatched. CDR1 and CDR2 (germline): SGDLS, YYNGEE. The CDR3 has 15 residues.

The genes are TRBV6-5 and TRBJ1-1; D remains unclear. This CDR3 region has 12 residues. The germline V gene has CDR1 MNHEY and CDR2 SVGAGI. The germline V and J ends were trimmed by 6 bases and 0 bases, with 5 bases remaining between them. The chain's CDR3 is CASRGLNTEAFF. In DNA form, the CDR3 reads TGTGCCAGCAGGGGTCTGAACACTGAAGCTTTCTTT.